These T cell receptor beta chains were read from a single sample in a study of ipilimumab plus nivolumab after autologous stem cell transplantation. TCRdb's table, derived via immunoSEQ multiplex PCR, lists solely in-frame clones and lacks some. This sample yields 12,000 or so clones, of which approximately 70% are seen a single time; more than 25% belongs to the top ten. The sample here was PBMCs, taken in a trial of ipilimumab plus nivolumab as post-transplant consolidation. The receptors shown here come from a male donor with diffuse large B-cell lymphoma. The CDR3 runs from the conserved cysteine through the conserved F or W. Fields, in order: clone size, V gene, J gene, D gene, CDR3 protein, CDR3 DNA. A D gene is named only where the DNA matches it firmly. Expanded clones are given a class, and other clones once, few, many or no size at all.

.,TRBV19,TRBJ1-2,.,CASSISVTYGYTF,TGTGCCAGTAGTATTAGCGTGACCTATGGCTACACCTTC
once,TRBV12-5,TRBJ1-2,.,CASGLGGLGYGYTF,TGTGCTAGTGGTTTAGGGGGGCTTGGCTATGGCTACACCTTC
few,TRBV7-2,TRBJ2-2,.,CASSHVDPGELFF,TGTGCCAGCAGCCACGTTGACCCCGGGGAGCTGTTTTTT
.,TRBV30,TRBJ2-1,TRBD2,CAWSVSTSGREFF,TGTGCCTGGAGTGTATCAACTAGCGGGAGGGAGTTCTTC
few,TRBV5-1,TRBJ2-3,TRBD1,CASSMGQWPPDTQYF,TGCGCCAGCAGCATGGGACAGTGGCCCCCAGATACGCAGTATTTT
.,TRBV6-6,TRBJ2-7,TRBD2,CASRGGEVEQYF,TGTGCCAGCAGGGGAGGGGAGGTCGAGCAGTACTTC
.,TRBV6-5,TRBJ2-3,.,CASKSQGSTDTQYF,TGTGCCAGCAAGTCCCAGGGGAGCACAGATACGCAGTATTTT
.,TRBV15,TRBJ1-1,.,CATHASGMNTEAFF,TGTGCCACCCACGCCAGTGGAATGAACACTGAAGCTTTCTTT
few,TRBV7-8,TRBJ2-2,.,CASSLAVQEVGELFF,TGTGCCAGCAGCTTAGCCGTACAGGAGGTCGGGGAGCTGTTTTTT
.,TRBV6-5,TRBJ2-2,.,CASSYSVVVAGELFF,TGTGCCAGCAGTTATAGTGTCGTTGTAGCCGGGGAGCTGTTTTTT
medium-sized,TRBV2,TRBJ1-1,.,CASSEAQGDFAEAFF,TGTGCCAGCAGTGAAGCGCAAGGTGATTTCGCTGAAGCTTTCTTT
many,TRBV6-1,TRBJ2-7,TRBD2,CASSEHSGAIRYSYEQYF,TGTGCCAGCAGTGAACATAGCGGGGCCATCCGTTACTCCTACGAGCAGTACTTC
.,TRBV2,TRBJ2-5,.,CASSRVEETQYF,TGTGCCAGCAGTAGGGTGGAAGAGACCCAGTACTTC
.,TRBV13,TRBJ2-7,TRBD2,CASSFWGRLAGVIGGYEQYF,TGTGCCAGCAGCTTTTGGGGACGCCTAGCGGGAGTAATTGGGGGCTACGAGCAGTACTTC
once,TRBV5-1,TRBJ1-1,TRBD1,CASSLEGGRNTEAFF,TGCGCCAGCAGCTTGGAAGGGGGCCGAAATACTGAAGCTTTCTTT
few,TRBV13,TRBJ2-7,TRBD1,CASSLKVGTGQTYEQYF,TGTGCCAGCAGCTTAAAAGTCGGGACAGGCCAGACCTACGAGCAGTACTTC
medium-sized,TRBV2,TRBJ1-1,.,CASREVGGTEAFF,TGTGCCAGCAGAGAAGTTGGGGGGACTGAAGCTTTCTTT
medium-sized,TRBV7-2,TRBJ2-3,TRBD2,CASSLELAGFDTQYF,TGTGCCAGCAGCTTAGAACTAGCGGGGTTTGATACGCAGTATTTT
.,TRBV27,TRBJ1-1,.,CASFSPGITEAFF,TGTGCCAGCTTCTCCCCCGGGATCACTGAAGCTTTCTTT
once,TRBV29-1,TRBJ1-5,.,CSVVGGLGQPQHF,TGCAGCGTTGTCGGGGGGCTGGGTCAGCCCCAGCATTTT
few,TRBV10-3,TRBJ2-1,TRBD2,CAIGERDAGEQFF,TGTGCCATCGGGGAGCGGGATGCTGGTGAGCAGTTCTTC
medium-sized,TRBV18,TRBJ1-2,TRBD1,CASSQEDRGGYGYTF,TGTGCCAGCTCACAAGAAGACAGGGGGGGCTATGGCTACACCTTC
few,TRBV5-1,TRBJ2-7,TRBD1,CASSLGDRAYEQYF,TGCGCCAGCAGCTTGGGGGACAGAGCCTACGAGCAGTACTTC
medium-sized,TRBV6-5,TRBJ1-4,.,CASISDRSNEKLFF,TGTGCCAGCATAAGCGACAGGTCGAATGAAAAACTGTTTTTT
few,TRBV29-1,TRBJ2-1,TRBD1,CSVGGQFRINEQFF,TGCAGCGTTGGGGGACAGTTTAGAATCAATGAGCAGTTCTTC
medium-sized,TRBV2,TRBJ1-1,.,CASRGNTEAFF,TGTGCCAGCAGGGGGAACACTGAAGCTTTCTTT
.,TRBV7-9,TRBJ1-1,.,CATLHGANTEAFF,TGTGCCACCCTCCATGGGGCGAACACTGAAGCTTTCTTT
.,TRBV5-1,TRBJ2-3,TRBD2,CASSLEASGTGDTQYF,TGCGCCAGCAGCTTGGAGGCTAGCGGGACGGGGGATACGCAGTATTTT
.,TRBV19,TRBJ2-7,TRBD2,CASSPTSNFYEQYF,TGTGCCAGTAGTCCGACTAGCAACTTCTACGAGCAGTACTTC
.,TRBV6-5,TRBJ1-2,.,CASSYSAFYGYTF,TGTGCCAGCAGTTACTCGGCGTTCTATGGCTACACCTTC
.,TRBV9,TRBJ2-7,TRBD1,CASSVQGAEEQYF,TGTGCCAGCAGCGTACAGGGGGCGGAAGAGCAGTACTTC
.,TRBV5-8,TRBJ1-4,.,CASNSNLGEKLFF,TGTGCCAGCAACTCTAACCTTGGTGAAAAACTGTTTTTT
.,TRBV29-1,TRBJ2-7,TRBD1,CSVSGTGSSYEQYF,TGCAGCGTTTCCGGGACAGGAAGCTCCTACGAGCAGTACTTC
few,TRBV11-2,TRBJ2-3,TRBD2,CASSSPGGLTDTQYF,TGTGCCAGCAGCTCACCGGGAGGCCTCACAGATACGCAGTATTTT
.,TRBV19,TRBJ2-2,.,CASSIGRIFGGELFF,TGTGCCAGTAGTATAGGGCGGATCTTCGGCGGGGAGCTGTTTTTT
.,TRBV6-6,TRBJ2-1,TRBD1,CASSLGDRTYNEQFF,TGTGCCAGCAGTCTCGGGGACAGAACCTACAATGAGCAGTTCTTC
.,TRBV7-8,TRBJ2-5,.,CASSPFPEQGGPETQYF,TGTGCCAGCAGCCCCTTCCCGGAACAGGGTGGACCCGAGACCCAGTACTTC
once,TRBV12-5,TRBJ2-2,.,CASGDRDSDTGELFF,TGTGCTAGTGGTGACCGGGACTCTGACACCGGGGAGCTGTTTTTT
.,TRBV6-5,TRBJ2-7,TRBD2,CASSVLAGDRNEQYF,TGTGCCAGCAGTGTACTAGCGGGAGATCGAAACGAGCAGTACTTC
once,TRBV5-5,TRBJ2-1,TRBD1,CASSLGGQGNNEQFF,TGTGCCAGCAGCTTGGGGGGACAGGGGAACAATGAGCAGTTCTTC
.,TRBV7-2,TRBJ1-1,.,CASSHGTGNTEAFF,TGTGCCAGCAGCCATGGGACGGGGAACACTGAAGCTTTCTTT
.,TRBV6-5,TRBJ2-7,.,CASSYGGPYEQYF,TGTGCCAGCAGTTACGGGGGTCCGTACGAGCAGTACTTC
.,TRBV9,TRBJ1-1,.,CASSEVRGWTEAFF,TGTGCCAGCAGTGAAGTGAGGGGATGGACTGAAGCTTTCTTT
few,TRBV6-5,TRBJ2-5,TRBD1,CASSSGQSWKETQYF,TGTGCCAGCAGTTCGGGACAGAGTTGGAAAGAGACCCAGTACTTC
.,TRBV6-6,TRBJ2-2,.,CASSQGGRIAGELFF,TGTGCCAGCAGTCAGGGGGGGAGAATAGCCGGGGAGCTGTTTTTT
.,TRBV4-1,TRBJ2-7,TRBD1,CASSHVPTGDAEQYF,TGCGCCAGCAGCCATGTCCCGACAGGGGATGCCGAGCAGTACTTC
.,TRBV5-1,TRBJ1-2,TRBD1,CASSPRGQGTYGYTF,TGCGCCAGCAGCCCGAGGGGACAGGGTACCTATGGCTACACCTTC
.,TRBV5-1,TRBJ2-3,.,CASSLGVGVATDTQYF,TGCGCCAGCAGCTTGGGCGTCGGGGTTGCCACAGATACGCAGTATTTT
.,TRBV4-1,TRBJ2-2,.,CASSQGPETGELFF,TGCGCCAGCAGCCAAGGGCCGGAAACCGGGGAGCTGTTTTTT
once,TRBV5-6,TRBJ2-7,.,CASSILGPSMNGYEQYF,TGTGCCAGCAGCATCTTAGGTCCGTCCATGAATGGATACGAGCAGTACTTC
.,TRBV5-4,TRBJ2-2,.,CASSLSDPGELFF,TGTGCCAGCAGCTTGTCCGATCCCGGGGAGCTGTTTTTT
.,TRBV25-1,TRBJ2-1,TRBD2,CASSVLAGLGNEQFF,TGTGCCAGCAGTGTGCTAGCGGGACTTGGCAATGAGCAGTTCTTC
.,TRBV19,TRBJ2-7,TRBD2,CASSILAGTYEQYF,TGTGCCAGTAGTATCTTAGCGGGAACCTACGAGCAGTACTTC
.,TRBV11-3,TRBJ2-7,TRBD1,CASSFGQGRSNEQYF,TGTGCCAGCAGCTTTGGACAGGGGAGAAGCAACGAGCAGTACTTC